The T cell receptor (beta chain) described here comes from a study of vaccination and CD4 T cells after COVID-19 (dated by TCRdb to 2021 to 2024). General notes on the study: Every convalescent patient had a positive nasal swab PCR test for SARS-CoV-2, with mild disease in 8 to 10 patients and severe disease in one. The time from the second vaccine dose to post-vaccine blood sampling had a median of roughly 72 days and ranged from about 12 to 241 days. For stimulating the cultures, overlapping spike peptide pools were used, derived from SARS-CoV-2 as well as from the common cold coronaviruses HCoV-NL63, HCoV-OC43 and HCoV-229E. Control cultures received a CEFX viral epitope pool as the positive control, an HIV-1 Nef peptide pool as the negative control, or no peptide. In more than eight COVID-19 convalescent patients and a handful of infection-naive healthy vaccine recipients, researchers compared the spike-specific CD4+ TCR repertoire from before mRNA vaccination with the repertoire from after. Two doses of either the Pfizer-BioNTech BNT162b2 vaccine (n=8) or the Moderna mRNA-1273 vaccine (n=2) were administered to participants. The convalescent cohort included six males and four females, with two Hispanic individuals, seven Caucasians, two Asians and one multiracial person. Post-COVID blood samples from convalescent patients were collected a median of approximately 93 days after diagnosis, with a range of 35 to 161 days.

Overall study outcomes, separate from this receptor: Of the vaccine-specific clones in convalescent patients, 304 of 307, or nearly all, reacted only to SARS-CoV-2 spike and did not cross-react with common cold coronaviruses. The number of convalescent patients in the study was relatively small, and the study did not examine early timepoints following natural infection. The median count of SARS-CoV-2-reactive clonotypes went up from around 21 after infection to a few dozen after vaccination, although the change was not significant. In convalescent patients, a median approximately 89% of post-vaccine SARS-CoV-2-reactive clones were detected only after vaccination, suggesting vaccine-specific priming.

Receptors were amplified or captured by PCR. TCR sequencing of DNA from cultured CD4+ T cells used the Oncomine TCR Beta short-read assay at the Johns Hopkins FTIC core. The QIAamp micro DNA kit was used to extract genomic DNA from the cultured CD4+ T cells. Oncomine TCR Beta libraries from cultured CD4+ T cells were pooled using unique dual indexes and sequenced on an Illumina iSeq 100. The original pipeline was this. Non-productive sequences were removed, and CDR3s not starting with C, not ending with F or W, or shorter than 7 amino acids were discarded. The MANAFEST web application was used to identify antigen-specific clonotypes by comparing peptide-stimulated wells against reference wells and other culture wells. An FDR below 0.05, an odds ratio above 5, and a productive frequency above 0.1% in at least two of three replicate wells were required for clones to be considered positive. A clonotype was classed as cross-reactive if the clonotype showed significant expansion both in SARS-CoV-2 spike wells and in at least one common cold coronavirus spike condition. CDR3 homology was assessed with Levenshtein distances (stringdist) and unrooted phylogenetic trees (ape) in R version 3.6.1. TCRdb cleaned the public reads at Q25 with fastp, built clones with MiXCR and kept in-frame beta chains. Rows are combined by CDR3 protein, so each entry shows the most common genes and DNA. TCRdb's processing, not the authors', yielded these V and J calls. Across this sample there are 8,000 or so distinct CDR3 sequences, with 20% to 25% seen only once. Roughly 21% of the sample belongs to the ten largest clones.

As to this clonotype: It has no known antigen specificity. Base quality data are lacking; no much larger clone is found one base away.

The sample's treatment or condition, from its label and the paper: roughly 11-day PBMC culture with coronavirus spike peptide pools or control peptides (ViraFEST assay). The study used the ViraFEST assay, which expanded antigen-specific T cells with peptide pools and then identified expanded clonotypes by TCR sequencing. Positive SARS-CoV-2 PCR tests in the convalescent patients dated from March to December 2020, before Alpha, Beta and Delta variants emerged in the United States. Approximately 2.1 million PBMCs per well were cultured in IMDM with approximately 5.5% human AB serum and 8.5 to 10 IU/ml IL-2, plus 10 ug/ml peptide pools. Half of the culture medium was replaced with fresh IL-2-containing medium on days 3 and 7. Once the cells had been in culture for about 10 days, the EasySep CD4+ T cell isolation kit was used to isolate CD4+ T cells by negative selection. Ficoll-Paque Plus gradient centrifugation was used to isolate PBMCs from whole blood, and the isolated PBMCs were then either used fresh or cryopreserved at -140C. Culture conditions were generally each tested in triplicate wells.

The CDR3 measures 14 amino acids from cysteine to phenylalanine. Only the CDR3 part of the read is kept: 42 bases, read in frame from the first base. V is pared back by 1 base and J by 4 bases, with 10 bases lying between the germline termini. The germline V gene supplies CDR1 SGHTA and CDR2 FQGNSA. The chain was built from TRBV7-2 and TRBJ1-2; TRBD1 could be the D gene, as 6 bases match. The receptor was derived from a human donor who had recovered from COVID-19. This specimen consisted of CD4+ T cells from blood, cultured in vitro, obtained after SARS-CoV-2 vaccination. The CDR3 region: CASSLDRATYGYTF. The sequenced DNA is TGTGCCAGCAGCTTAGACAGGGCAACCTATGGCTACACCTTC.